This T cell receptor beta chain originates from a study of cytomegalovirus exposure and HLA in healthy donors. Overall study findings and caveats: On later analysis, the bulk of CMV-associated TCR beta chains appeared to be HLA-restricted.

Primers for the PCR totalled 60 Vbeta and 13 Jbeta. Sequencing was performed with immunoSEQ multiplex PCR; in TCRdb, only in-frame clones are kept and a portion is missing. Found here are approximately 170,000 clones, approximately 71% of them singletons; the top ten hold over 4.5%. As regards this clone: Its target is unknown.

Sample: PBMCs. The source of this sequence is a male donor in good health and CMV-seronegative.

As DNA, the CDR3 is TGTGCCAGCAGCGTAGGACTAGCGGGGGGTTTTGCCGGGGAGCTGTTTTTT. Amino acid sequence: CASSVGLAGGFAGELFF. The V call is TRBV9, the J call TRBJ2-2, with TRBD2 matching over 13 bases. The trim removed 0 bases at V and 6 bases at J, leaving 5 bases unmatched. CDR3 length: 17 residues. The V gene's germline CDR1 is SGDLS and CDR2 YYNGEE. Complete variable domain (other parts from reference TRBV9 and TRBJ2-2): DSGVTQTPKHLITATGQRVTLRCSPRSGDLSVYWYQQSLDQGLQFLIQYYNGEERAKGNILERFSAQQFPDLHSELNLSSLELGDSALYFCASSVGLAGGFAGELFFGEGSRLTVL.